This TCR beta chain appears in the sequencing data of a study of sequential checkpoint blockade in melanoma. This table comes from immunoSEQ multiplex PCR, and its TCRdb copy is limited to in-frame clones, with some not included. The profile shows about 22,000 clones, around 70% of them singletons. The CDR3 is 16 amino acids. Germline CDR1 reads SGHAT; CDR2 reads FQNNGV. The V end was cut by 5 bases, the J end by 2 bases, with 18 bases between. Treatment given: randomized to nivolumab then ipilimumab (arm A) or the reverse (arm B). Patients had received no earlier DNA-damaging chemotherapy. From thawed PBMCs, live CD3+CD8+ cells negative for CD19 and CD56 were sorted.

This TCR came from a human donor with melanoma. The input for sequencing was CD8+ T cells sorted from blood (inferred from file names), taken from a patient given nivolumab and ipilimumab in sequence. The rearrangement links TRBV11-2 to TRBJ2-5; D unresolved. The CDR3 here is CASSPTTSRSQETQYF. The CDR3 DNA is TGTGCCAGCAGCCCTACCACGAGCAGGTCACAAGAGACCCAGTACTTC.